Described below is a single T cell receptor beta chain sequence and its context. Its antigen is as yet unknown. This sample is part of a study of blood T cells in healthy people across ages. Study findings and constraints: Higher diversity, along with more naive CD4+ cells, distinguished long-lived donors from aged donors.

A J-beta primer mix and a sample-barcoded 5' primer were used in a second PCR of about 7 to 12 cycles. TCRdb re-derived calls from the 5' RACE reads in MiXCR, one entry per CDR3 protein. The profile covers some 800,000 distinct CDR3 sequences, with more than 40% appearing a single time and around 18% taken by the ten largest. Isolation yielded PBMCs, at least 6.5 million per sample, in every case. V dropped 8 bases and J dropped 7; count of bases not matched to a gene: 6. The CDR3 runs to 14 residues. Germline loops: CDR1 WSHSY, CDR2 SAAADI. The sample consisted of blood. This chain uses TRBV10-2 with TRBJ1-6; 9 nucleotides agree with TRBD1. The sequence was collected from a man in his sixties in good health. CDR3 residues: CASGGQGGNSPLHF. CDR3 bases: TGCGCCAGCGGGGGACAGGGTGGGAATTCACCCCTCCACTTT.